The following is a TCR beta chain sequence with its context. Its antigen is not known. The same CDR3 arises from other DNA sequences in this sample as well. Sorted subsets were amplified in replicate PCRs using around 220 ng DNA, tens of thousands of T cell genomes. TCRdb keeps only in-frame clones here, not all; method: immunoSEQ multiplex PCR. Here the sample spans roughly 1 million clones, about 77% being singletons. The data were taken from a study of shared clonotypes between healthy human individuals. Study-wide points: Clonotypes not shared had lower generation probabilities than those common to all four donors.

J was trimmed by 1 base and V by 2 bases; bases with no gene match: 0. The CDR3 extends over 14 amino acids. Germline V gene lookup returns CDR1 KGHSH and CDR2 LQKENI. The sequenced sample consisted of memory CD4+ T cells sorted from blood. Subset in this sample: CD45RA-negative fraction. The rearrangement joins TRBV18 to TRBJ2-3; 7 bases fit TRBD1. The clonotype comes from a young man in good health. The CDR3 region has the DNA TGTGCCAGCTCACCAGGACAGGGCACAGATACGCAGTATTTT. Translated: CASSPGQGTDTQYF.